This T cell receptor (beta chain) comes out of a study of early T cells in non-severe SARS-CoV-2 infection. Study-wide findings and caveats: Comparison of clonotypes with VDJdb favored anti-spike CD8 responses while missing private and CD4 specificities.

Each single cDNA molecule received a unique molecular identifier. Via MiXCR, TCRdb re-called the 5' RACE reads, giving one row per CDR3 protein. This table holds about 28,000 distinct CDR3 sequences, approximately 6% found once. The V end was cut by 1 base, the J end by 0 bases, with 6 bases between. The CDR3 length is 14 residues. Per the germline V gene, CDR1 is MNHEY and CDR2 is SVGAGI. This clonotype was observed many times. The antigen remains unidentified. This sequence was found in an adult who was a healthcare worker with PCR-confirmed SARS-CoV-2 infection or an uninfected control (not recorded which). The V call is TRBV6-5, the J call TRBJ1-1, with no clear D. The material sequenced was whole blood, taken at baseline. CDR3 in amino acids: CASSYFGLNTEAFF. CDR3 bases: TGTGCCAGCAGTTACTTCGGCCTGAACACTGAAGCTTTCTTT.